The 3 T cell receptor beta chains below come from one sample, sequenced in a study of PD-L1 blockade in urothelial cancer. Clones were read by immunoSEQ multiplex PCR, and TCRdb kept only the in-frame ones, dropping some. The repertoire holds tens of thousands of clones, with 80% to 85% as singletons. Time point of the sample: pretreatment peripheral blood. This specimen consisted of PBMCs, obtained around atezolizumab (anti-PD-L1) treatment. The receptors stem from a woman aged 70-85 years with urothelial cancer.

V is TRBV7-2 and J is TRBJ1-2, with 11 bases fitting TRBD1. In germline, CDR1 is SGHTA, CDR2 FQGNSA. J was trimmed by 5 bases and V by 4 bases; bases with no gene match: 6. This CDR3 has 15 residues. This chain's CDR3 is CASSWTGGARYGYTF. DNA of the CDR3: TGTGCCAGCAGCTGGACAGGGGGCGCGAGATATGGCTACACCTTC.

CDR3 protein: CASSQKGGTTDTQYF. The CDR3 DNA reads as TGTGCCAGCTCACAAAAAGGCGGCACGACAGATACGCAGTATTTT. The V call is TRBV18, the J call TRBJ2-3; D gene ambiguous. The germline V gene has CDR1 KGHSH and CDR2 LQKENI. There are 15 residues in the CDR3. V lost 4 bases and J lost 3, with 14 bases in between.

The chain carries TRBV5-1 and TRBJ2-1; possible D gene TRBD1, 6 bases. This CDR3 region has 15 residues. The V gene lost 0 bases and the J gene lost 2 bases, with 9 bases spanning the gap. Germline V gene data show CDR1 as SGHRS and CDR2 as YFSETQ. The CDR3 DNA reads TGCGCCAGCAGCTTGGACAGGGCCACCTACAATGAGCAGTTCTTC. It translates to CASSLDRATYNEQFF.